This T cell receptor (beta chain) stems from a study of technical replicates of blood from a few donors. V was clipped by 6 bases and J by 0 bases, with 8 bases between them. Per germline, CDR1 SGHTA and CDR2 FQGNSA. The CDR3 consists of 14 residues. Assay: immunoSEQ multiplex PCR; the TCRdb copy retains only in-frame clones and omits some. The top ten clones hold under 3% of a sample with 55,000 to 75,000 clones, approximately 94% of them seen once. Sequenced material: PBMCs. This TCR was sampled from a human donor in good health. Some clones in this sample may be carry-over from other donors' samples. The rearrangement links TRBV7-2 to TRBJ2-2; D unresolved. The CDR3 protein is CASSIESNTGELFF. The CDR3 bases are TGTGCCAGCAGTATAGAGTCGAACACCGGGGAGCTGTTTTTT.